This is a list of T cell receptor beta chains from one sample in a study of cytomegalovirus exposure and HLA in healthy donors. Generated by immunoSEQ multiplex PCR, the TCRdb table keeps only in-frame clones and is missing some. The sample shows some 170,000 clones, 70% to 90% of them seen only once. Sequencing was done on a sample of PBMCs. These receptor sequences come from a young woman in good health and CMV-seronegative. Each CDR3 is given with its conserved first and last residue. Fields, in order: clone size, V gene, D gene, J gene, CDR3 protein, CDR3 DNA. The D gene is left open where the match is weak. Clone size is shown for a subset of rows, as once, few, many or a class of expanded clone.

clone_size: .
v_call: TRBV30
d_call: .
j_call: TRBJ2-1
cdr3_aa: CAWSQWADWLRSDDNEQFF
cdr3_nt: TGTGCCTGGAGTCAGTGGGCGGACTGGCTTCGGTCCGATGACAATGAGCAGTTCTTC

clone_size: .
v_call: TRBV7-9
d_call: TRBD1
j_call: TRBJ1-6
cdr3_aa: CASSFGGQGVGSPLHF
cdr3_nt: TGTGCCAGCAGCTTCGGGGGACAGGGGGTTGGTTCACCCCTCCACTTT

clone_size: .
v_call: TRBV7-9
d_call: TRBD2
j_call: TRBJ2-5
cdr3_aa: CASLRGGAETQYF
cdr3_nt: TGTGCCAGCCTTCGGGGGGGGGCAGAGACCCAGTACTTC

clone_size: .
v_call: TRBV4-1
d_call: .
j_call: TRBJ2-2
cdr3_aa: CASSRLVAGELFF
cdr3_nt: TGCGCCAGCAGCCGACTGGTTGCCGGGGAGCTGTTTTTT

clone_size: .
v_call: TRBV27
d_call: TRBD2
j_call: TRBJ2-7
cdr3_aa: CASSLRAGLSYEQYF
cdr3_nt: TGTGCCAGCAGTTTAAGAGCGGGACTCTCCTACGAGCAGTACTTC

clone_size: .
v_call: TRBV28
d_call: .
j_call: TRBJ1-3
cdr3_aa: CASNQPGTKNTIYF
cdr3_nt: TGTGCCAGCAACCAACCGGGAACTAAAAACACCATATATTTT

clone_size: .
v_call: TRBV10-1
d_call: TRBD2
j_call: TRBJ2-5
cdr3_aa: CASSAGGPEETQYF
cdr3_nt: TGCGCCAGCAGCGCGGGAGGGCCAGAAGAGACCCAGTACTTC

clone_size: .
v_call: TRBV29-1
d_call: .
j_call: TRBJ2-1
cdr3_aa: CSVEGRGQGSYNEQFF
cdr3_nt: TGCAGCGTTGAAGGCAGGGGCCAGGGGTCCTACAATGAGCAGTTCTTC

clone_size: .
v_call: TRBV4-3
d_call: .
j_call: TRBJ1-2
cdr3_aa: CASSQDPRAYGYTF
cdr3_nt: TGCGCCAGCAGCCAAGATCCCAGGGCCTATGGCTACACCTTC

clone_size: .
v_call: TRBV28
d_call: TRBD1
j_call: TRBJ1-5
cdr3_aa: CASRPTGLRSNQPQHF
cdr3_nt: TGTGCCAGCAGGCCGACAGGGTTGAGAAGCAATCAGCCCCAGCATTTT

clone_size: .
v_call: TRBV28
d_call: .
j_call: TRBJ2-5
cdr3_aa: CASSLGTQETQYF
cdr3_nt: TGTGCCAGCAGTTTGGGGACACAAGAGACCCAGTACTTC

clone_size: .
v_call: TRBV10-3
d_call: .
j_call: TRBJ2-7
cdr3_aa: CAISRGRTVLYEQYF
cdr3_nt: TGTGCCATCAGCCGCGGCCGGACAGTCCTCTACGAGCAGTACTTC

clone_size: .
v_call: TRBV18
d_call: TRBD1
j_call: TRBJ1-1
cdr3_aa: CASSQGQALNTEAFF
cdr3_nt: TGTGCCAGCTCACAAGGACAGGCGCTGAACACTGAAGCTTTCTTT

clone_size: once
v_call: TRBV29-1
d_call: TRBD1
j_call: TRBJ1-1
cdr3_aa: CSVCQGAGTEAFF
cdr3_nt: TGCAGCGTTTGCCAGGGGGCGGGCACTGAAGCTTTCTTT

clone_size: .
v_call: TRBV6-6
d_call: TRBD1
j_call: TRBJ2-3
cdr3_aa: CASYWTGNTDTQYF
cdr3_nt: TGTGCCAGCTACTGGACAGGGAACACAGATACGCAGTATTTT

clone_size: .
v_call: TRBV19
d_call: .
j_call: TRBJ2-7
cdr3_aa: CASSLWGRSSYEQYF
cdr3_nt: TGTGCCAGTAGCCTATGGGGCAGGAGCTCCTACGAGCAGTACTTC

clone_size: .
v_call: TRBV30
d_call: .
j_call: TRBJ2-1
cdr3_aa: CAWSSGTPSYNEQFF
cdr3_nt: TGTGCCTGGAGCTCCGGGACTCCCTCCTACAATGAGCAGTTCTTC

clone_size: .
v_call: TRBV11-2
d_call: .
j_call: TRBJ1-2
cdr3_aa: CASSSNRAQPNYGYTF
cdr3_nt: TGTGCCAGCAGCTCCAACAGAGCACAGCCTAACTATGGCTACACCTTC

clone_size: .
v_call: TRBV7-2
d_call: TRBD2
j_call: TRBJ2-7
cdr3_aa: CASSLGLAGDEQYF
cdr3_nt: TGTGCCAGCAGCTTAGGACTAGCGGGGGACGAGCAGTACTTC

clone_size: .
v_call: TRBV9
d_call: .
j_call: TRBJ2-1
cdr3_aa: CASSPYGGSDRNEQFF
cdr3_nt: TGTGCCAGCAGCCCCTATGGGGGGTCGGATAGAAATGAGCAGTTCTTC

clone_size: .
v_call: TRBV7-3
d_call: .
j_call: TRBJ1-1
cdr3_aa: CASSLDAGRNTEAFF
cdr3_nt: TGTGCCAGCAGCTTAGATGCAGGGCGGAACACTGAAGCTTTCTTT

clone_size: once
v_call: TRBV9
d_call: TRBD1
j_call: TRBJ2-7
cdr3_aa: CASSLGQGPPHEQYF
cdr3_nt: TGTGCCAGCAGCCTCGGACAGGGCCCCCCCCACGAGCAGTACTTC

clone_size: .
v_call: TRBV29-1
d_call: TRBD1
j_call: TRBJ1-6
cdr3_aa: CSTSGPGGDSPLHF
cdr3_nt: TGCAGCACAAGCGGTCCAGGGGGCGATTCACCCCTCCACTTT

clone_size: .
v_call: TRBV4-1
d_call: TRBD2
j_call: TRBJ2-3
cdr3_aa: CASSQDGAGGPTDTQYF
cdr3_nt: TGCGCCAGCAGCCAAGATGGAGCGGGAGGGCCGACAGATACGCAGTATTTT

clone_size: .
v_call: TRBV27
d_call: TRBD1
j_call: TRBJ1-1
cdr3_aa: CASSLLAGGFTEAFF
cdr3_nt: TGTGCCAGCAGTTTATTAGCAGGGGGATTCACTGAAGCTTTCTTT

clone_size: .
v_call: TRBV6-1
d_call: TRBD2
j_call: TRBJ2-7
cdr3_aa: CASTGQVAGGYEQYF
cdr3_nt: TGTGCCAGCACCGGGCAAGTAGCGGGGGGCTACGAGCAGTACTTC

clone_size: .
v_call: TRBV28
d_call: TRBD1
j_call: TRBJ1-2
cdr3_aa: CASSFLALGQGHGYTF
cdr3_nt: TGTGCCAGCAGTTTCTTGGCCCTCGGACAGGGGCACGGCTACACCTTC

clone_size: .
v_call: TRBV10-3
d_call: TRBD1
j_call: TRBJ1-2
cdr3_aa: CAINPGQDGYTF
cdr3_nt: TGTGCCATCAACCCAGGACAGGATGGCTACACCTTC

clone_size: .
v_call: TRBV2
d_call: .
j_call: TRBJ1-4
cdr3_aa: CADGGATNEKLFF
cdr3_nt: TGTGCCGATGGGGGGGCAACTAATGAAAAACTGTTTTTT

clone_size: .
v_call: TRBV7-2
d_call: TRBD1
j_call: TRBJ1-5
cdr3_aa: CASSTRGGGGNQPQHF
cdr3_nt: TGTGCCAGCAGCACCAGAGGGGGCGGCGGCAATCAGCCCCAGCATTTT

clone_size: .
v_call: TRBV5-1
d_call: .
j_call: TRBJ1-1
cdr3_aa: CASSLAGGYTEAFF
cdr3_nt: TGCGCCAGCAGCTTGGCGGGTGGATACACTGAAGCTTTCTTT

clone_size: .
v_call: TRBV7-9
d_call: .
j_call: TRBJ1-4
cdr3_aa: CASSPPGGATREKLFF
cdr3_nt: TGTGCCAGCAGCCCCCCGGGTGGGGCTACCCGTGAAAAACTGTTTTTT

clone_size: .
v_call: TRBV10-3
d_call: TRBD2
j_call: TRBJ2-5
cdr3_aa: CAISEWASGGGIQETQYF
cdr3_nt: TGTGCCATCAGTGAGTGGGCTAGCGGGGGAGGAATACAAGAGACCCAGTACTTC

clone_size: few
v_call: TRBV27
d_call: TRBD1
j_call: TRBJ2-5
cdr3_aa: CASSNRQGVKYF
cdr3_nt: TGTGCCAGCTCGAACCGACAGGGGGTAAAGTACTTC

clone_size: .
v_call: TRBV4-2
d_call: .
j_call: TRBJ1-1
cdr3_aa: CASSPSAGIDTEAFF
cdr3_nt: TGTGCCAGCAGCCCCTCAGCAGGGATCGACACTGAAGCTTTCTTT

clone_size: .
v_call: TRBV4-3
d_call: TRBD1
j_call: TRBJ2-3
cdr3_aa: CASRSGTGGPDTQYF
cdr3_nt: TGCGCCAGCAGGTCCGGGACAGGGGGTCCAGATACGCAGTATTTT

clone_size: .
v_call: TRBV7-2
d_call: .
j_call: TRBJ2-5
cdr3_aa: CASSPAGRGRQETQYF
cdr3_nt: TGTGCCAGCAGCCCCGCCGGCAGGGGACGTCAAGAGACCCAGTACTTC

clone_size: .
v_call: TRBV19
d_call: TRBD2
j_call: TRBJ2-1
cdr3_aa: CASSRLAGGINEQFF
cdr3_nt: TGTGCCAGTAGTAGACTAGCGGGGGGCATCAATGAGCAGTTCTTC

clone_size: .
v_call: TRBV28
d_call: .
j_call: TRBJ2-7
cdr3_aa: CASSLPSGYEQYF
cdr3_nt: TGTGCCAGCAGCCTTCCGTCGGGCTACGAGCAGTACTTC

clone_size: .
v_call: TRBV29-1
d_call: TRBD1
j_call: TRBJ1-1
cdr3_aa: CSWDRVNLAFF
cdr3_nt: TGCAGCTGGGACAGGGTAAATTTGGCTTTCTTT

clone_size: .
v_call: TRBV5-1
d_call: TRBD1
j_call: TRBJ2-7
cdr3_aa: CASSLSVGTVYEQYF
cdr3_nt: TGCGCCAGCAGCTTGAGTGTGGGGACAGTCTACGAGCAGTACTTC

clone_size: once
v_call: TRBV5-1
d_call: .
j_call: TRBJ1-5
cdr3_aa: CASSAGTGSGNQPQHF
cdr3_nt: TGCGCCAGCAGCGCGGGGACGGGCAGTGGCAATCAGCCCCAGCATTTT